This T cell receptor (beta chain) appears in the sequencing data of a study of T-cell reconstitution after alpha-beta-depleted transplantation in children. The CDR3 has 16 amino acids. V lost 3 bases to trimming and J lost 4 bases; unmatched junction nucleotides: 8. Germline CDR1 WSHSY, CDR2 SAAADI. Unique molecular identifiers tagged the TCRbeta library. TCRdb itself ran the PCR reads through MiXCR, one entry per CDR3 protein. This sample has just under 350,000 distinct CDR3 sequences, with around 16% found just once. The chain carries TRBV10-2 and TRBJ2-1; 8 bases map to TRBD2. The TCR originated in a male patient aged 2-10 years who had a stem cell transplant for acute lymphoblastic leukemia, so the T cells may come from the graft donor. The sample consisted of PBMCs, mostly from graft donor cells, taken 360 days after TCRalphabeta/CD19-depleted stem cell transplant. CDR3 region: CASSDRLLAAYNEQFF. In DNA, the CDR3 is TGCGCCAGCAGTGATCGGCTACTAGCGGCGTACAATGAGCAGTTCTTC.